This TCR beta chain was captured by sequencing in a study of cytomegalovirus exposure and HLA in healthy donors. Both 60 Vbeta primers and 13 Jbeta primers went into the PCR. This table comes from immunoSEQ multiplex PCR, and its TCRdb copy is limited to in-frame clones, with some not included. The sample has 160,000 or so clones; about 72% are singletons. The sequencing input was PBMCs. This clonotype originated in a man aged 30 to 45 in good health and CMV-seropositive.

CDR3 DNA: TGTGCCAGCACATGGGGGGTAGCGAATTCACCCCTCCACTTT. Translated, it gives CASTWGVANSPLHF. V and J are TRBV6-5 and TRBJ1-6, with D perhaps TRBD1 (5 bases). The CDR3 totals 14 residues. V was cut by 7 bases and J by 7 bases, with 14 bases left in between. Germline V CDR1 and CDR2: MNHEY, SVGAGI.